The T cell receptor (beta chain) under discussion was sequenced for a study of control samples from healthy donors and cancer patients. Germline loops: CDR1 SNHLY, CDR2 FYNNEI. Trimming cost V 0 bases and J 1 base, with 16 bases left between them. CDR3 length equals 18 residues. Only in-frame clones appear in the TCRdb table, and some are missing; sequencing was by immunoSEQ multiplex PCR. The table lists approximately 94,000 clones, roughly 80% of them singletons, with roughly 40% in the top ten. The table lists this clone with a count of one. The origin of this receptor is a man between 65 and 80 years old with lung cancer. Specimen: PBMCs. This sequence joins TRBV2 and TRBJ1-5; D gene unclear. CDR3 amino acids: CASSEALLGWESNQPQHF. The DNA of the CDR3 is TGTGCCAGCAGTGAAGCGCTTCTGGGATGGGAAAGCAATCAGCCCCAGCATTTT.